Listed below are T cell receptor beta chains from one sample, sequenced in a study of cytomegalovirus exposure and HLA in healthy donors. Produced via immunoSEQ multiplex PCR; TCRdb's table is partial and in-frame only. The profile shows 150,000 to 200,000 clones, 87% of them singletons. The sequencing input was PBMCs. The receptors shown here come from a boy between 2 and 10 years old in good health and CMV-seronegative. Each CDR3 is given with its conserved first and last residue.

TRBV6-1	TRBJ1-5	CASSEGGSRQPQHF
TRBV27	TRBJ1-1	CASRPGGAENTEAFF
TRBV7-2	TRBJ1-2	CASSFQAYGYTF
TRBV2	TRBJ2-7	CASLSYEQYF
TRBV9	TRBJ2-3	CASSVVSGETDTQYF
TRBV6-1	TRBJ1-1	CASSEFGGEAFF
TRBV7-8	TRBJ1-6	CASSLTGISPLHF
TRBV5-1	TRBJ2-3	CASSMGYSTDTQYF
TRBV4-1	TRBJ2-7	CASSPRDSQYEQYF
TRBV7-9	TRBJ2-3	CASSYWSGEDTQYF
TRBV9	TRBJ2-1	CASSAGPSGYNEQFF
TRBV5-1	TRBJ2-1	CASSYPSGSGNNEQFF
TRBV7-4	TRBJ1-1	CASSLAIQGGTEAFF
TRBV5-4	-	CASSLTPGQLSYEQYF
TRBV6-1	TRBJ2-3	CASSENAQLTTDTQYF
TRBV7-3	TRBJ1-1	CASSLGGDTEAFF
TRBV25-1	-	CASTHGGASSYEQYF
TRBV6-5	TRBJ2-7	CASSLDLHEQYF
TRBV6-1	TRBJ1-4	CAGGTGDREKLFF
TRBV18	TRBJ2-3	CASSPTGGWGTDTQYF
TRBV9	TRBJ2-5	CASSPRGPSGSPETQYF
TRBV6-1	TRBJ2-1	CASSEVGSNEQFF
TRBV18	TRBJ2-7	CASSPRSSYEQYF
TRBV11-2	TRBJ2-7	CASRFSGGLYEQYF
TRBV7-9	TRBJ1-1	CASSLEAGGDTEAFF
TRBV7-9	TRBJ1-4	CSSKGEAREKLFF
TRBV6-1	TRBJ1-4	CASSEFGPSVGSVNEKLFF
TRBV5-1	TRBJ2-7	CASSLARSHEQYF
TRBV4-1	TRBJ2-5	CASSQTGGLLQETQYF
TRBV15	TRBJ2-7	CATSGDRVLNEQYF
TRBV19	TRBJ1-2	CASSMDRGDGYTF
TRBV7-9	TRBJ2-1	CASSFPPRLAGVYNEQFF
TRBV11-2	TRBJ2-7	CASSGQGLAGGGEQYF
TRBV9	TRBJ1-2	CASSVFGGSNYGYTF
TRBV28	TRBJ1-2	CASSANRDRLDYTF
TRBV30	-	CAWSPGAGAYEQYF
TRBV28	TRBJ1-4	CASSAPGGEKLFF
TRBV7-6	TRBJ2-5	CASSPSGMETQYF
TRBV7-6	TRBJ2-5	CASSHPAGSGNQETQYF
TRBV7-9	TRBJ2-1	CASSFKPRGNEQFF
TRBV27	TRBJ1-1	CASSFTGGTEAFF
TRBV7-3	TRBJ2-2	CASSLYGVAGTGELFF
TRBV29-1	TRBJ1-1	CSVGSTGNTEAFF
TRBV5-5	TRBJ1-1	CASSLARGRNTEAFF
TRBV30	TRBJ1-2	CAWSVQMGGPGGYTF
TRBV6-1	TRBJ1-4	CASKGQGHEKLFF
TRBV28	TRBJ2-1	CASSFRGSYNEQFF
TRBV5-5	TRBJ2-1	CASSFLLVTAYNEQFF
TRBV23-1	TRBJ1-2	CASSQSGGIDCSYGYTF
TRBV7-9	TRBJ2-7	CASSPAYEQYF
TRBV9	TRBJ2-2	CASSQRTGDTGELFF
TRBV19	TRBJ2-1	CASSKGGPYEQFF
TRBV20-1	TRBJ1-2	CSASEGYGYTF